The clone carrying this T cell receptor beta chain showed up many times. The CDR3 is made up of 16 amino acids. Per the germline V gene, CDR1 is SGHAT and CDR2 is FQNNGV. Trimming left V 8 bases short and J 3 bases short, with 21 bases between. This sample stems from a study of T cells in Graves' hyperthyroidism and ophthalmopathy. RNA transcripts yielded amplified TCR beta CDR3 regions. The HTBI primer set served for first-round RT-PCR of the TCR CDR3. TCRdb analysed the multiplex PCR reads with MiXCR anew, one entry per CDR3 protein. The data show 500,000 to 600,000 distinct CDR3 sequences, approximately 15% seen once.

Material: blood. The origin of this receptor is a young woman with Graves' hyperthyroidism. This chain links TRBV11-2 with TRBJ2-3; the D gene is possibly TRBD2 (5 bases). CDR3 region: CASSLFIGRATDTQYF. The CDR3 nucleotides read TGTGCCAGCTCCCTGTTCATAGGGCGGGCGACAGATACGCAGTATTTT.